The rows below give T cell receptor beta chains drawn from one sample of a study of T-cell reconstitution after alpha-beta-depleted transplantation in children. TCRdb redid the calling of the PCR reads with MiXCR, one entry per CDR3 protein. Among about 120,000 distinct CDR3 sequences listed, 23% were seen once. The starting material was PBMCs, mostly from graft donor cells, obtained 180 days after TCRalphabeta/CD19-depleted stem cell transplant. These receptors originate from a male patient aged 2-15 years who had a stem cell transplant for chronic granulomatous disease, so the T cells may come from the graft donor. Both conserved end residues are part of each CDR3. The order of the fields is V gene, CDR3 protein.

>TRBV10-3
CAISQGLMETQYF
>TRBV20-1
CSANPGHGNSYEQYF
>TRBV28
CASSEEGRETPETQYF
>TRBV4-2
CASSPGLLCLAAQETQYF
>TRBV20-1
CSASSGQTYSPLHF
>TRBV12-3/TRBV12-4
CASSLTTSGYEQYF
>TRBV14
CASSRQNEKLFF
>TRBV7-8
CASSPRLRATQETQYF
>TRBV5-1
CASSVIRGAISYEQYF
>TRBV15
CATSRDPGGEQYF
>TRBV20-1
CSATTLNSGRRARDIQYF
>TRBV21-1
CASSKGEGPYNSPLHF
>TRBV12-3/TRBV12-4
CASSLWGGYEQYF
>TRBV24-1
CATSATRLGELFF
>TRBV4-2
CASSPSGHYNEQFF
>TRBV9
CASSVDGHSYNEQFF
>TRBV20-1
CSAVLAGVTETQYF
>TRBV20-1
CSAPRPGGQPQHF
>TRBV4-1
CASSQKSRDKAFF
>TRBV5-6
CASSCGLLGGDEQYF
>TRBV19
CASSTSAWAGNHNEQFF
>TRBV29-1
CSAAGSSYNEQFF
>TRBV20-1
CSASWLAVPYEQYF
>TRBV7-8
CASSLELAGGNNEQFF
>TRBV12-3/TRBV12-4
CASNHLIVTDTQYF
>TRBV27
CASSLSAGGGYEQFF
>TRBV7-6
CASSLAWGQETQYF
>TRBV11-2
CASSEIRTAYYNEQFF
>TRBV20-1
CSARDEFMNTEAFF
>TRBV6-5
CASSYLEYSNQPQHF
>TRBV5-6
CASSPGPNDVSYF
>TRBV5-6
CATSRQGGTQYF
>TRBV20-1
CSARDSKRGISYNEQFF
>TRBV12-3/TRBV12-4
CASPPGGRLKNIQYF
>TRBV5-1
CASSFREPYEQYF
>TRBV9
CASSVGGEVYNEQFF
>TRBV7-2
CASSLGLSDEQYF
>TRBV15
CATSREGTSSDEQFF
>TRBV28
CASSPENTEAFF
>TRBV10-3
CAISEVHFGDTQYF
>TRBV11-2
CASSLGLAYSYNEQFF
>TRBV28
CASRAPFAVLDYEQYF
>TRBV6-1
CASKSTPNNEQFF
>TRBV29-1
CSVEIPGVTTYEQYF